This T cell receptor (beta chain) was recorded in a study of CD8+ T cells in alopecia areata. On the study more broadly: Tofacitinib therapy took 6 to 18 months; 6 months off drug came after. Treated patients were scored for severity by percent of scalp affected.

Study results and caveats: Shared TCR sequences were less clear between patients than in mice, possibly partly from HLA diversity. Among the top 100, expanded CD8+ clones were significantly decreased by tofacitinib, as was scalp clonality.

RNA was extracted and reverse transcribed into cDNA as the sequencing template. Clones were sequenced by immunoSEQ multiplex PCR, and TCRdb holds only the in-frame ones, with some missing. The data show fewer than 110,000 clones, around 60% seen once. The V and J ends lost 6 bases and 8 bases respectively, with 13 bases between them. The germline V gene encodes CDR1 SNHLY and CDR2 FYNNEI. CDR3 length equals 12 residues. Treatment reported: oral pan-JAK inhibitor, 5-10 mg twice daily. On this clone: Its antigen is unknown.

The V gene is TRBV2, the J gene TRBJ1-1; maybe TRBD1 (5 bases). Sequencing used CD8+ T cells sorted from blood, obtained at approximately week 60, from a patient treated with tofacitinib. This clonotype was sampled from a human donor with alopecia areata. For the CDR3, the DNA is TGTGCCAGCAGGAGGGGCGAAGAGGAAGCTTTCTTT. Translated, it gives CASRRGEEEAFF.